This T cell receptor beta chain came from a study of technical replicates of blood from a few donors. Measured with immunoSEQ multiplex PCR; TCRdb has only the in-frame clones, and not every one. The sample consists of 75,000 to 90,000 clones, 90% to 95% of them appearing once. The TCR comes from a human donor in good health. Sequenced sample: T cells isolated from PBMCs.

CDR3 sequence: CASSPPGQGGKLFF. The CDR3 coding sequence is TGTGCCAGCAGTCCTCCGGGACAGGGCGGAAAACTGTTTTTT. This chain joins TRBV6-5 and TRBJ1-4; 9 positions match TRBD1. The CDR3 has 14 residues. Per the germline V gene, CDR1 is MNHEY and CDR2 is SVGAGI. J was trimmed by 10 bases and V by 5 bases; bases with no gene match: 8.